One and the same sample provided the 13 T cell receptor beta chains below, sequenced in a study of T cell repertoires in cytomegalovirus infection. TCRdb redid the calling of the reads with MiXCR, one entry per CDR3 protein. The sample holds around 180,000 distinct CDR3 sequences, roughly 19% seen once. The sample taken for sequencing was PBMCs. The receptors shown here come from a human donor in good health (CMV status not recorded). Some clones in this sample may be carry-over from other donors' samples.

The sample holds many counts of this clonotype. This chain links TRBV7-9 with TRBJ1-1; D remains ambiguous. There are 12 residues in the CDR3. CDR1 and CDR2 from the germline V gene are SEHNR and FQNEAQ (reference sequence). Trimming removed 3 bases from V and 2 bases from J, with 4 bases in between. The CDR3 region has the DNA TGTGCCAGCAGCTTTGATAACACTGAAGCTTTCTTT. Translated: CASSFDNTEAFF.

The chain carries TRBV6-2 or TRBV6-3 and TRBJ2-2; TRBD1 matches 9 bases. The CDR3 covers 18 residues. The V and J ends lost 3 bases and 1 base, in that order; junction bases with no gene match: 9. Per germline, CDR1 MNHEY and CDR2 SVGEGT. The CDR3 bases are TGTGCCAGCAGTTATTTCCCGACAGGGGGAGAGAACACCGGGGAGCTGTTTTTT. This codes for CASSYFPTGGENTGELFF.

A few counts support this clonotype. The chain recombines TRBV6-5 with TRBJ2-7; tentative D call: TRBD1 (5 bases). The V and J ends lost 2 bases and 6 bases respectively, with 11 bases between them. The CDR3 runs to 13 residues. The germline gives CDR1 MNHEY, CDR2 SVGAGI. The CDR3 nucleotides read TGTGCCAGCAGTTACGGAATAGGGGTCGAGCAGTACTTC. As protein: CASSYGIGVEQYF.

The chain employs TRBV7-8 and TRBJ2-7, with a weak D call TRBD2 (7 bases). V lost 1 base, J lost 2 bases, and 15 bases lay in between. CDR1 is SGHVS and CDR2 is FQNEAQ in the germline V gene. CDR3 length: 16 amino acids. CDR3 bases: TGTGCCAGCAGCTTAGAGGGGGGGCGCCTGGCCTACGAGCAGTACTTC. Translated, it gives CASSLEGGRLAYEQYF.

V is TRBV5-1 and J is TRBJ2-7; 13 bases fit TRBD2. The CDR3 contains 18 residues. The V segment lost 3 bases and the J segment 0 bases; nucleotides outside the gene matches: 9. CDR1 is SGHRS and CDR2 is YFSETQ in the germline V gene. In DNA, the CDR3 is TGCGCCAGCAGCTCACGGACTAGCGGGAGCTATAGCTCCTACGAGCAGTACTTC. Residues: CASSSRTSGSYSSYEQYF.

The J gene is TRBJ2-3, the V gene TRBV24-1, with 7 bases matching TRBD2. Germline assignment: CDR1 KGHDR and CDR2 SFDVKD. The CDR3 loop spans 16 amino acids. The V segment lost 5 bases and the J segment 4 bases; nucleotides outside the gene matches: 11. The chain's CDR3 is CATSGPVAGEADTQYF. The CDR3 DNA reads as TGTGCCACCAGTGGCCCGGTGGCGGGAGAGGCAGATACGCAGTATTTT.

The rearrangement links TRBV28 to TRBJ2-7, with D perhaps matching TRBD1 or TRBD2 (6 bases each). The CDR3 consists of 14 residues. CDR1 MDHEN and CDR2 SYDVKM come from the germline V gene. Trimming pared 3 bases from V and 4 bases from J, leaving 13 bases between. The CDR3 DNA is TGTGCCAGCAGTTTTCGCGGAGGGGGGTACGAGCAGTACTTC. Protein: CASSFRGGGYEQYF.

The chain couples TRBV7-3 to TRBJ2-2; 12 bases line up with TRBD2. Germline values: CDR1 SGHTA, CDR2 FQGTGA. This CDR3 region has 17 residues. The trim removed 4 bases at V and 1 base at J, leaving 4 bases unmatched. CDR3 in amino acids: CASSYRLAGVNTGELFF. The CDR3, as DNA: TGTGCCAGCAGCTACCGACTAGCGGGAGTGAACACCGGGGAGCTGTTTTTT.

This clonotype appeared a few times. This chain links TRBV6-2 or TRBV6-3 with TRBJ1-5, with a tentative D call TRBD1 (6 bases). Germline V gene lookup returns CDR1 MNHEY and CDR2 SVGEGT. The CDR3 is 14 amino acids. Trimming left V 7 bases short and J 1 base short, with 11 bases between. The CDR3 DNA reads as TGTGCCAGCACCAACAGGGTGAGCAATCAGCCCCAGCATTTT. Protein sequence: CASTNRVSNQPQHF.

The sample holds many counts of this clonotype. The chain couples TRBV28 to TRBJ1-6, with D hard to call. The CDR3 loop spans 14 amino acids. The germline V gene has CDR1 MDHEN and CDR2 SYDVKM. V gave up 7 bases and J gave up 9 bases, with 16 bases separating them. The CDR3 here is CASMEAHKRSPLHF. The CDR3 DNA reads TGTGCCAGCATGGAAGCACACAAACGTTCACCCCTCCACTTT.

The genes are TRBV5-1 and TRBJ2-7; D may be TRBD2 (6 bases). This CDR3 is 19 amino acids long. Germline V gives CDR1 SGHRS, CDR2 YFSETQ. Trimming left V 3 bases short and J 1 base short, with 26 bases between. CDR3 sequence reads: CASSWRLGDSSPISYEQYF. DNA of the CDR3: TGCGCCAGCAGCTGGAGACTGGGGGACTCTTCGCCAATATCCTACGAGCAGTACTTC.

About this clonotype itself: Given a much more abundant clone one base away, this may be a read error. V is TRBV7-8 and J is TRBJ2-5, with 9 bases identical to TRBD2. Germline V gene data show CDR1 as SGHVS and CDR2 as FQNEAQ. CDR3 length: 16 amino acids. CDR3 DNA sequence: TGTGCCAGCAGCTTAACGGCTAGCGGGAACGAAGAGACCCCGTACTTC. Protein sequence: CASSLTASGNEETPYF.

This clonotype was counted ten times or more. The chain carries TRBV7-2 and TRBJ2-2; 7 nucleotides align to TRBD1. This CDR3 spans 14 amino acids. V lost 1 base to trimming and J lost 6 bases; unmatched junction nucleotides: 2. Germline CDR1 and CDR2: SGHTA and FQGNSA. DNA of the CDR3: TGTGCCAGCAGCTTAGACAGGGGTTCCGGGGAGCTGTTTTTT. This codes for CASSLDRGSGELFF.